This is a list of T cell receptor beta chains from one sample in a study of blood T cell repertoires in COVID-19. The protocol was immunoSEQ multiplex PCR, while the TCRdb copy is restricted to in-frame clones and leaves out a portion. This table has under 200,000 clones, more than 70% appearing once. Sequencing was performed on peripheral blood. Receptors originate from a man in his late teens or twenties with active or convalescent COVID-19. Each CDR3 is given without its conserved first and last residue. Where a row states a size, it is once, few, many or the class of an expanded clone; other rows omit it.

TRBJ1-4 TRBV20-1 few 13 SASSPGQGNEKLF
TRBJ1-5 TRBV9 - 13 ASSVSTGGNQPQH
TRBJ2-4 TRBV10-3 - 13 AISKVQGRGNIQY
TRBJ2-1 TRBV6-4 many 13 ASSETGTSVHEQF
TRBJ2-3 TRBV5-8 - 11 ASSFQLTDTQY
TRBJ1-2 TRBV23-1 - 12 ASSQSKSNYGYT
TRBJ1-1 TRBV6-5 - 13 ATLGQGGKNTEAF
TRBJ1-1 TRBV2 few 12 ASSLRGLNTEAF
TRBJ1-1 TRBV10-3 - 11 AISDKGATEAF
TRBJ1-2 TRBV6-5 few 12 ASSLAVDTYGYT
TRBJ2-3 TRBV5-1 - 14 ASSPGLAGVGDTQY
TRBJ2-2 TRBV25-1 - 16 ASSAGQGAVRGTGELF
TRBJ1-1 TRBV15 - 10 ATSIFNTEAF
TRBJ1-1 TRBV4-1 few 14 ASSQGTGSGRGEAF
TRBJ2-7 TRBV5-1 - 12 ASSFEWLVGEQY
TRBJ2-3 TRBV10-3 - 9 AVSGADTQY
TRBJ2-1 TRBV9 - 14 ASSLRLQGSYNEQF
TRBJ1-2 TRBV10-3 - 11 AIGQDRGYGYT
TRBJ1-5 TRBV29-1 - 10 SVRQGDQPQH
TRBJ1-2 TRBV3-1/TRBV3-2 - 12 ASSPTGTQYGYT
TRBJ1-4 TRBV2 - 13 ASRLRTGTNEKLF
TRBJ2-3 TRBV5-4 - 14 ASSRRLAALTDTQY
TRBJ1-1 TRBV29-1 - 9 SVGTQGQAF
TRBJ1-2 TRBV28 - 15 ASSPPEGTGGYDGYT
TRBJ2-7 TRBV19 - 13 ASSIANLRGYEQY
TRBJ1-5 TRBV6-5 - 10 ASSYHGGPQH
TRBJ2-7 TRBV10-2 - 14 ASSESLGDSSYEQY
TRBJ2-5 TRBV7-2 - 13 ASSLLLAGIETQY